A selection of T cell receptor beta chains follows, all from one sample in a study of CD8 T cells in Susac syndrome. TCRdb independently ran MiXCR on the immunoSEQ multiplex PCR reads; one entry per CDR3 protein. This sample has 150,000 to 200,000 distinct CDR3 sequences; 95% occur once, and the top ten carry about 0.15%. Sequencing was done on a sample of CD8+ T cells from PBMCs. These receptors were taken from a human donor with Susac syndrome. The CDR3 runs from the conserved cysteine through the conserved F or W. The D gene is left open where the match is weak. Only part of the rows carry a size: once, few, many, or a class if the clone is expanded.

clone_size d_call j_call v_call cdr3_aa cdr3_nt
- - TRBJ1-2 TRBV12-3/TRBV12-4 CASSPGVGGYTF TGTGCCAGCAGTCCAGGGGTGGGTGGCTACACCTTC
- - TRBJ2-5 TRBV7-9 CASSSAIEPQETQYF TGTGCCAGCAGCTCGGCGATCGAACCCCAAGAGACCCAGTACTTC
- - TRBJ1-5 TRBV12-3/TRBV12-4 CASSTDHPGRQPQHF TGTGCCAGCAGTACGGACCACCCGGGGAGGCAGCCCCAGCATTTT
- - TRBJ2-1 TRBV27 CASRPRGNEQFF TGTGCCAGCAGACCCAGGGGAAATGAGCAGTTCTTC
- - TRBJ2-7 TRBV20-1 CSASEGMGGLYEQYF TGCAGTGCTAGTGAGGGTATGGGGGGTCTCTACGAGCAGTACTTC
few - TRBJ2-7 TRBV16 CASSPLYEQYF TGTGCCAGCAGCCCTTTATACGAGCAGTACTTC
- TRBD2 TRBJ2-1 TRBV5-1 CASSSGLASHEQFF TGCGCCAGCAGCTCGGGACTAGCTTCCCATGAGCAGTTCTTC
- - TRBJ1-2 TRBV13 CASSSATGFHYYGYTF TGTGCCAGCAGCTCCGCCACAGGGTTTCATTACTATGGCTACACCTTC
- - TRBJ2-5 TRBV20-1 CSARGLDTETQYF TGCAGTGCTAGGGGACTCGATACAGAGACCCAGTACTTC
- - TRBJ2-5 TRBV12-3/TRBV12-4 CASSQPSMEEEETQYF TGTGCCAGCAGTCAACCTTCGATGGAAGAAGAAGAGACCCAGTACTTC
- TRBD2 TRBJ2-3 TRBV27 CASRIAGGPEDTQYF TGTGCCAGCAGGATAGCGGGGGGGCCTGAAGATACGCAGTATTTT
- TRBD2 TRBJ2-1 TRBV12-3/TRBV12-4 CASSYVPGLASSYNEQFF TGTGCCAGCAGTTATGTCCCGGGACTAGCGAGCTCCTACAATGAGCAGTTCTTC
- - TRBJ2-2 TRBV29-1 CSVHTTGELFF TGCAGCGTTCATACCACCGGGGAGCTGTTTTTT
- - TRBJ1-2 TRBV12-3/TRBV12-4 CASGLGGADGYTF TGTGCCAGCGGACTGGGGGGGGCCGATGGCTACACCTTC
once TRBD1 TRBJ2-1 TRBV24-1 CATSEQGDEQFF TGTGCCACCAGTGAGCAGGGGGACGAGCAGTTCTTC
- - TRBJ2-7 TRBV7-9 CASSPVGQPYEQYF TGTGCCAGCAGCCCGGTGGGGCAACCCTACGAGCAGTACTTC
- TRBD2 TRBJ2-1 TRBV29-1 CSVEGGTSGNEQFF TGCAGCGTTGAGGGTGGGACTAGCGGTAATGAGCAGTTCTTC
- TRBD2 TRBJ2-7 TRBV28 CASSSPGTSGTYEQYF TGTGCCAGCAGTTCCCCCGGGACTAGCGGAACCTACGAGCAGTACTTC
- TRBD1 TRBJ1-2 TRBV7-9 CASSHGTGKNYGYTF TGTGCCAGCAGCCACGGGACAGGGAAAAACTATGGCTACACCTTC
- - TRBJ2-5 TRBV20-1 CSARLGVQETQYF TGCAGTGCTCGCCTAGGCGTCCAAGAGACCCAGTACTTC
- TRBD1 TRBJ1-2 TRBV28 CASSFLHRGDYYGYTF TGTGCCAGCAGTTTCCTTCACAGGGGAGATTACTATGGCTACACCTTC
- - TRBJ1-2 TRBV28 CASRAPDGYTF TGTGCCAGCAGAGCGCCGGATGGCTACACCTTC
once - TRBJ2-7 TRBV6-2/TRBV6-3 CASSTIRSGISYEQYF TGTGCCAGCAGTACGATCCGCTCAGGAATCTCCTACGAGCAGTACTTC
- - TRBJ2-6 TRBV3-1 CASSQESYREGNVLTF TGTGCCAGCAGCCAAGAGTCATACAGGGAGGGGAACGTCCTGACTTTC
- TRBD1 TRBJ1-5 TRBV29-1 CSVVTGASNQPQHF TGCAGCGTTGTGACAGGGGCAAGCAATCAGCCCCAGCATTTT
- - TRBJ2-3 TRBV5-1 CASRATSSTDTQYF TGCGCCAGCAGAGCGACCTCTAGCACAGATACGCAGTATTTT
once TRBD1 TRBJ1-2 TRBV20-1 CSAMRGQGGNYGYTF TGCAGTGCTATGAGGGGACAGGGAGGGAACTATGGCTACACCTTC
- - TRBJ1-1 TRBV19 CASSTTVSSTEAFF TGTGCCAGTAGTACGACCGTAAGTAGCACTGAAGCTTTCTTT
- - TRBJ1-5 TRBV2 CASSVSQGGNQPQHF TGTGCCAGCAGTGTCTCACAGGGTGGCAATCAGCCCCAGCATTTT
- - TRBJ2-1 TRBV29-1 CSVKQGSSYNEQFF TGCAGCGTCAAACAGGGTTCGTCCTACAATGAGCAGTTCTTC
once - TRBJ2-7 TRBV30 CAWGQGLEQYF TGTGCCTGGGGCCAGGGACTCGAGCAGTACTTC
- - TRBJ1-2 TRBV5-1 CASSLGQDPYGYTF TGCGCCAGCAGCTTGGGACAGGATCCCTATGGCTACACCTTC
- - TRBJ2-1 TRBV16 CASSANLDEQFF TGTGCCAGCAGCGCAAATTTGGATGAGCAGTTCTTC
- - TRBJ2-7 TRBV4-1 CASSQDLVYEQYF TGCGCCAGCAGCCAAGATTTGGTATACGAGCAGTACTTC
- - TRBJ2-3 TRBV7-3 CASSFSGLTDTQYF TGTGCCAGCAGTTTTAGCGGACTGACAGATACGCAGTATTTT